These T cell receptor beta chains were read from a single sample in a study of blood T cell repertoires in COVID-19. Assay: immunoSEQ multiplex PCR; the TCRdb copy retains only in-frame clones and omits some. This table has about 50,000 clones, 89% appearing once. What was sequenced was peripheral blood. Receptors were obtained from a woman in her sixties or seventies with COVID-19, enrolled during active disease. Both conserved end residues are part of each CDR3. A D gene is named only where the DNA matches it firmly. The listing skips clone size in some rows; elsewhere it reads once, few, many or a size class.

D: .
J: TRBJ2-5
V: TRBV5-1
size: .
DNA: TGCGCCAGCACCTCCTCAACGGGGGGCGGTGAGACCCAGTACTTC
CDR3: CASTSSTGGGETQYF

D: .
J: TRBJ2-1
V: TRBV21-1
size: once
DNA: TGTGCCAGCAGCAAAGCGACTAGCGGGAGGGCATTAAAAGAGCAGTTCTTC
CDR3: CASSKATSGRALKEQFF

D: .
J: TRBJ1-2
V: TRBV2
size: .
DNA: TGTGCCAGCAGTGACCTGGGCAGGGGTGGCTACACCTTC
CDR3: CASSDLGRGGYTF

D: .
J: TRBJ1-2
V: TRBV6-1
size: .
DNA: TGTGCCAGCAGTGAAAACAGGGAGCATGGCTACACCTTC
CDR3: CASSENREHGYTF

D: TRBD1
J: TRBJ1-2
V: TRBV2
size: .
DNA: TGTGCCAGCACCGACAGGGGTCCCTATGGCTACACCTTC
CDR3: CASTDRGPYGYTF

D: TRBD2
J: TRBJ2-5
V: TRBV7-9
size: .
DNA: TGTGCCAGCAGCGTAGCGGGGGGTGGTGAGACCCAGTACTTC
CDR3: CASSVAGGGETQYF

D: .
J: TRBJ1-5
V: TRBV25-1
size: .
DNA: TGTGCCAGCAGCCCAGCAGGCGGGAATCAGCCCCAGCATTTT
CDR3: CASSPAGGNQPQHF

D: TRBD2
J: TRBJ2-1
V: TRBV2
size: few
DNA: TGTGCCAGCCTGGCTGGACTAGCGGCATACAATGAGCAGTTCTTC
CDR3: CASLAGLAAYNEQFF

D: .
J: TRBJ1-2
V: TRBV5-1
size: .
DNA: TGCGCCAGCAGCTTGGCCAGTCGCGCAGGGGAAGACTATGGCTACACCTTC
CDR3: CASSLASRAGEDYGYTF

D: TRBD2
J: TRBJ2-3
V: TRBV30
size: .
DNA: TGTGCCTGGAGGAATAGCGGGAGCACAGATACGCAGTATTTT
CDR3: CAWRNSGSTDTQYF

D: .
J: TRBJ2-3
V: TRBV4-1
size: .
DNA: TGCGCCAGCAGCCAAGATATTCCGGGGAGACACACAGATACGCAGTATTTT
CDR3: CASSQDIPGRHTDTQYF

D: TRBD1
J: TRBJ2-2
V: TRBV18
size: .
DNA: TGTGCCAGCTCACCGCCGACAGGGGGCAACACCGGGGAGCTGTTTTTT
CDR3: CASSPPTGGNTGELFF

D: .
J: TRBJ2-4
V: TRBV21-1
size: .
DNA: TGTGCCAGCAGCTCGCAACTTGAAGCCAAAAACATTCAGTACTTC
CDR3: CASSSQLEAKNIQYF

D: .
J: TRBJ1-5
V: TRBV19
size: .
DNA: TGTGCCAGTAGCCTACAGGGAGGCAATCAGCCCCAGCATTTT
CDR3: CASSLQGGNQPQHF

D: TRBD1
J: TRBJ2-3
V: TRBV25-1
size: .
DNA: TGTGCCAGCAGGACAGGGGGCGGGGATACGCAGTATTTT
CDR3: CASRTGGGDTQYF

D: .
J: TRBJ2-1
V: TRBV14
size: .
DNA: TGTGCCAGCAGCCAAGATCTACGCTATGAGCAGTTCTTC
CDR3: CASSQDLRYEQFF

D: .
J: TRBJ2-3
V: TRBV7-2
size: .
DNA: TGTGCCAGCAGCCCCCTGGCGGGTTTGTACACAGATACGCAGTATTTT
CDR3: CASSPLAGLYTDTQYF

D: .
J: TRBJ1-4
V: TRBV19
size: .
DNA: TGTGCCAGTAGTATAGGAGACAGAAAGAATGAAAAACTGTTTTTT
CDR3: CASSIGDRKNEKLFF

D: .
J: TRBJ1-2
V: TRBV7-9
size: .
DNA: TGTGCCAGCAGCTTAGTCTTAGCCGGATATAACTATGGCTACACCTTC
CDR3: CASSLVLAGYNYGYTF

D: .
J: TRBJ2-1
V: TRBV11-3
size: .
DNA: TGTGCCAGCAGCCCAAGTGCGAATGAGCAGTTCTTC
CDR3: CASSPSANEQFF

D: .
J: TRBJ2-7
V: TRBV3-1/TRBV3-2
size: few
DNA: TGTGCCAGCAGTCATTCGGTCGAGCAGTACTTC
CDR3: CASSHSVEQYF

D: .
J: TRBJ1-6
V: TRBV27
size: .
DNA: TGTGCCAGCAGTTTTGGCGGGACCCCAATCCTACCCCTCCACTTT
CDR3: CASSFGGTPILPLHF

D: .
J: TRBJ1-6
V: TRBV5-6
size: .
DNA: TGTGCCAGCAGCCCAGACCCGAGGGCCTATAATTCACCCCTCCACTTT
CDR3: CASSPDPRAYNSPLHF

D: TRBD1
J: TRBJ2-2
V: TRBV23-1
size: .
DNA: TGCGCCAGCAGTCATCCCAGGACAGGGGCGGACGGGGAGCTGTTTTTT
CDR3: CASSHPRTGADGELFF

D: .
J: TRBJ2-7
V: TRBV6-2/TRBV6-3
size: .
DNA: TGTGCCAGCAGTTACGAAGTAGCGGACGAGCAGTACTTC
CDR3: CASSYEVADEQYF

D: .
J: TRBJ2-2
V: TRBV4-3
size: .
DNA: TGCGCCAGCAGCCGTACGTCGACAGGCCCCGGGGAGCTGTTTTTT
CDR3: CASSRTSTGPGELFF

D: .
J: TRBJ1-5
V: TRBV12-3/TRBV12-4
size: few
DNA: TGTGCCAGCAGTGCCTCCGGTCAGCCCCAGCATTTT
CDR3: CASSASGQPQHF

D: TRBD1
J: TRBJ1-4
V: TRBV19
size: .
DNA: TGTGCCAGTTGGTCGTCGACAGGGGGGGAAAAACTGTTTTTT
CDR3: CASWSSTGGEKLFF

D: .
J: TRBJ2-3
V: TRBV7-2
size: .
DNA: TGTGCCAGTGAAGACCTGGGGAGAGATACGCAGTATTTT
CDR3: CASEDLGRDTQYF

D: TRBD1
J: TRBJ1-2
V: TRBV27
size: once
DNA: TGTGCCAGCAGTTCCGGACAGGGGGGCTTGAGGGGCTACACCTTC
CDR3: CASSSGQGGLRGYTF

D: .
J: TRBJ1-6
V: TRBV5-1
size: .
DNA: TGCGCCAGCAGCTCCCGGGGAACATCTCAATCACCCCTCCACTTT
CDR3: CASSSRGTSQSPLHF

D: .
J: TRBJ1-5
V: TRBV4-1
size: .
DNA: TGCGCCAGCAGCCAAGGTGAGCAGCCCCAGCATTTT
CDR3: CASSQGEQPQHF

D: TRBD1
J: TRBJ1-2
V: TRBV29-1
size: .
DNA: TGCAGCGTGAGGGACAGGGTGAGCGATGGCTACACCTTC
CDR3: CSVRDRVSDGYTF

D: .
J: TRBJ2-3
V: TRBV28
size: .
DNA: TGTGCCAGCAGTTTCCTTCGGTTCAGCACAGATACGCAGTATTTT
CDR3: CASSFLRFSTDTQYF

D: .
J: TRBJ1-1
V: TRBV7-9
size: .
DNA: TGTGCCAGCAGCTTTGCCAGAATGAACACTGAAGCTTTCTTT
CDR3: CASSFARMNTEAFF

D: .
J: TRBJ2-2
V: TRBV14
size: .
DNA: TGTGCCAGCAGCCAACAGGGATCCGGGGAGCTGTTTTTT
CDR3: CASSQQGSGELFF

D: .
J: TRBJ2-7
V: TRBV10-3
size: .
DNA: TGTGCCATCAGTGAGCAGGGCCCGTACGAGCAGTACTTC
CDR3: CAISEQGPYEQYF

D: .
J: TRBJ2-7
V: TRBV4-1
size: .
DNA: TGCGCCAGCAGCCAAGTTTTGAGCCACGAGCAGTACTTC
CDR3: CASSQVLSHEQYF

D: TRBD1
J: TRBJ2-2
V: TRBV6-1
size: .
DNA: TGTGCCAGCAGTGATGGCAGGGGGTACACCGGGGAGCTGTTTTTT
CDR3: CASSDGRGYTGELFF

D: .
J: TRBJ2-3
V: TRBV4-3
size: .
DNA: TGCGCCAGCAGCCAAGATCTTGGGGGGAGAATGGGAGATACGCAGTATTTT
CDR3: CASSQDLGGRMGDTQYF

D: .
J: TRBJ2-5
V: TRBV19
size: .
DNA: TGTGCCAGTAGTATCCGACAGGATTTCCAAGAGACCCAGTACTTC
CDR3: CASSIRQDFQETQYF

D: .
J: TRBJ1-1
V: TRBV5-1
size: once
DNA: TGCGCCAGCAGCTTGGTAGGGGAGAACACTGAAGCTTTCTTT
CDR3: CASSLVGENTEAFF

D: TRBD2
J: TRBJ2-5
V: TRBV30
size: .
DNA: TGTGCCTGGAGTCAAACTAGCGTGAGAGAGACCCAGTACTTC
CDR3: CAWSQTSVRETQYF

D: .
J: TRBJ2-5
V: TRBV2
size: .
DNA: TGTGCCAGCACTACTACGGGGGTTAGGACCCAGTACTTC
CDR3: CASTTTGVRTQYF

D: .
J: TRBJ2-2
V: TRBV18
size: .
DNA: TGTGCCAGCTCCAACCTGGATGGGAGCACCGGGGAGCTGTTTTTT
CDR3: CASSNLDGSTGELFF

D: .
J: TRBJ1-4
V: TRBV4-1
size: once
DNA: TGCGCCAGCAGCCAAGATTCAGGGTCGACTGAAAAACTGTTTTTT
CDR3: CASSQDSGSTEKLFF

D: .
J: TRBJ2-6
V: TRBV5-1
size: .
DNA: TGCGCCAGCAGCGCTCAGGGTGACGTCCTGACTTTC
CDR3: CASSAQGDVLTF

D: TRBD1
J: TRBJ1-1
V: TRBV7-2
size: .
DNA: TGTGCCAGCAGCTTGGGGGACAGGAGGAACACTGAAGCTTTCTTT
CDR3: CASSLGDRRNTEAFF

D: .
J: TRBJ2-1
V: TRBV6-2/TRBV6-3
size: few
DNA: TGTGCCAGCAGTTTGGAGGGGGGGCGGTCTCTTTATGGTGAGCAGTTCTTC
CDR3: CASSLEGGRSLYGEQFF

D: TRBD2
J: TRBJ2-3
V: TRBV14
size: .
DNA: TGTGCCAGCAGCCGGGACTATTATACGCAGTATTTT
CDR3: CASSRDYYTQYF

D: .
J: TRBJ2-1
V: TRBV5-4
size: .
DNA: TGTGCCAGCAGTTCCGGGACACAGAATACAAACAATGAGCAGTTCTTC
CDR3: CASSSGTQNTNNEQFF

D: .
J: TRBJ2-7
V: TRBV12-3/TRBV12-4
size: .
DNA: TGTGCCAGCAGAGGCAGGGAAGAGGAGCAGTACTTC
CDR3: CASRGREEEQYF

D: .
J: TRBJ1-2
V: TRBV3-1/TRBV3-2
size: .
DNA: TGTGCCAGCAGCCAAGAAACGGAGGGCTATGGCTACACCTTC
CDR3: CASSQETEGYGYTF

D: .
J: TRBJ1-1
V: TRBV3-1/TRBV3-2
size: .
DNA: TGTGCCAGCAGCTCTCGACGGCAGGGTGTGGAAGCTTTCTTT
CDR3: CASSSRRQGVEAFF

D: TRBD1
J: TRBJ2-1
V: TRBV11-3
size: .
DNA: TGTGCCAGCAGCCCTCAGGGGGCGGTCTACAATGAGCAGTTCTTC
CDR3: CASSPQGAVYNEQFF

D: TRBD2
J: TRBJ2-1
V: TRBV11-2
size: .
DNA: TGTGCCAGCAGCTTATATCTAGCGGAGAACAATGAGCAGTTCTTC
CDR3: CASSLYLAENNEQFF

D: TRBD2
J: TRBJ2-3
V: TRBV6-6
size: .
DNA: TGTGCCAGCAGGACGACTAGCGGGGCCTCGGATACGCAGTATTTT
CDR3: CASRTTSGASDTQYF

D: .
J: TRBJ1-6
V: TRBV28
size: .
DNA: TGTGCCAGCTCAGTCTCCTATAATTCACCCCTCCACTTT
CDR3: CASSVSYNSPLHF

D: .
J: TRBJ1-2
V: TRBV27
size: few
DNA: TGTGCCAGCAGAAAGAAGCAGGGGCGGAACTATGGCTACACCTTC
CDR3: CASRKKQGRNYGYTF